Listed below are T cell receptor beta chains from one sample, sequenced in a study of identical twins. From the 5' RACE reads, TCRdb called clonotypes with MiXCR, one entry per CDR3 protein. The sample records roughly 1.6 million distinct CDR3 sequences, roughly a third being singletons. The sample was cord blood. The receptors were sampled from a newborn girl in good health. Each CDR3 is given with its conserved first and last residue. Fields, in order: V gene, D gene, CDR3 length, J gene, clone size, CDR3 protein, CDR3 DNA. A D gene is named only where the DNA matches it firmly. The listing skips clone size in some rows; elsewhere it reads once, few, many or a size class.

V gene: TRBV20-1
D gene: TRBD2
CDR3 length: 20
J gene: TRBJ2-1
clone size: few
CDR3 protein: CSASAGTGMLLAGDYNEQFF
CDR3 DNA: TGCAGTGCTAGCGCCGGGACGGGCATGCTTCTAGCGGGAGACTACAATGAGCAGTTCTTC

V gene: TRBV6-1
D gene: TRBD2
CDR3 length: 13
J gene: TRBJ2-7
clone size: .
CDR3 protein: CATRSGNSYEQYF
CDR3 DNA: TGTGCCACAAGGAGCGGGAACTCCTACGAGCAGTACTTC

V gene: TRBV20-1
D gene: TRBD2
CDR3 length: 14
J gene: TRBJ2-1
clone size: many
CDR3 protein: CSARLAGGHNEQFF
CDR3 DNA: TGCAGTGCTAGACTAGCGGGGGGTCACAATGAGCAGTTCTTC

V gene: TRBV5-1
D gene: .
CDR3 length: 12
J gene: TRBJ2-5
clone size: few
CDR3 protein: CASRWGQETQYF
CDR3 DNA: TGCGCCAGCAGGTGGGGGCAAGAGACCCAGTACTTC

V gene: TRBV29-1
D gene: TRBD1
CDR3 length: 14
J gene: TRBJ1-2
clone size: few
CDR3 protein: CSVDPRGANYGYTF
CDR3 DNA: TGCAGCGTTGACCCCAGGGGGGCTAACTATGGCTACACCTTC

V gene: TRBV6-5
D gene: TRBD1
CDR3 length: 13
J gene: TRBJ1-2
clone size: .
CDR3 protein: CASCRDRGRGYTF
CDR3 DNA: TGTGCCAGCTGTAGGGACAGGGGGCGAGGCTACACCTTC

V gene: TRBV7-9
D gene: TRBD2
CDR3 length: 14
J gene: TRBJ2-1
clone size: few
CDR3 protein: CASSKLAGGYEQFF
CDR3 DNA: TGTGCCAGCAGCAAACTAGCGGGGGGTTATGAGCAGTTCTTC

V gene: TRBV20-1
D gene: .
CDR3 length: 11
J gene: TRBJ2-3
clone size: .
CDR3 protein: CSAPWGGTQYF
CDR3 DNA: TGCAGTGCTCCTTGGGGTGGTACGCAGTATTTT

V gene: TRBV20-1
D gene: TRBD1
CDR3 length: 13
J gene: TRBJ1-2
clone size: .
CDR3 protein: CSAKLQGAGGYTF
CDR3 DNA: TGCAGTGCTAAATTACAGGGGGCTGGAGGCTACACCTTC

V gene: TRBV4-1
D gene: TRBD2
CDR3 length: 16
J gene: TRBJ2-1
clone size: .
CDR3 protein: CASSRPGLVGGNEQFF
CDR3 DNA: TGCGCCAGCAGCCGCCCGGGACTAGTGGGAGGGAATGAGCAGTTCTTC

V gene: TRBV7-2
D gene: .
CDR3 length: 15
J gene: TRBJ1-6
clone size: .
CDR3 protein: CASSLAQGTNSPLHF
CDR3 DNA: TGTGCCAGCAGCTTAGCGCAGGGTACCAATTCACCCCTCCACTTT

V gene: TRBV27
D gene: TRBD2
CDR3 length: 15
J gene: TRBJ2-3
clone size: .
CDR3 protein: CASSAGLPGTDTQYF
CDR3 DNA: TGTGCCAGCAGCGCGGGACTACCCGGCACAGATACGCAGTATTTT

V gene: TRBV12-3/TRBV12-4
D gene: .
CDR3 length: 13
J gene: TRBJ2-2
clone size: few
CDR3 protein: CASSFWQTGELFF
CDR3 DNA: TGTGCCAGCAGTTTTTGGCAGACCGGGGAGCTGTTTTTT

V gene: TRBV4-1
D gene: TRBD1
CDR3 length: 15
J gene: TRBJ1-2
clone size: .
CDR3 protein: CASSPHMTGGYGYTF
CDR3 DNA: TGCGCCAGCAGCCCCCACATGACAGGGGGCTATGGCTACACCTTC

V gene: TRBV14
D gene: .
CDR3 length: 17
J gene: TRBJ2-4
clone size: .
CDR3 protein: CASSQDAGALAKNIQYF
CDR3 DNA: TGTGCCAGCAGCCAAGACGCAGGGGCACTAGCCAAAAACATTCAGTACTTC

V gene: TRBV3-1
D gene: .
CDR3 length: 14
J gene: TRBJ1-2
clone size: .
CDR3 protein: CASSPELGHYGYTF
CDR3 DNA: TGTGCCAGCAGCCCCGAGCTCGGACACTATGGCTACACCTTC

V gene: TRBV7-2
D gene: .
CDR3 length: 14
J gene: TRBJ2-4
clone size: .
CDR3 protein: CASSLGLAKNIRYF
CDR3 DNA: TGTGCCAGCAGCTTAGGGCTAGCCAAAAACATTCGGTACTTC

V gene: TRBV9
D gene: .
CDR3 length: 17
J gene: TRBJ2-7
clone size: .
CDR3 protein: CASSSTGGHGDSYEQYF
CDR3 DNA: TGTGCCAGCAGCTCAACGGGGGGACATGGGGACTCCTACGAGCAGTACTTC

V gene: TRBV28
D gene: .
CDR3 length: 15
J gene: TRBJ2-1
clone size: .
CDR3 protein: CASSLAGPVTNEQFF
CDR3 DNA: TGTGCCAGCAGTTTAGCGGGCCCAGTGACCAATGAGCAGTTCTTC

V gene: TRBV20-1
D gene: TRBD2
CDR3 length: 16
J gene: TRBJ2-3
clone size: few
CDR3 protein: CSAQRWSSGTPYTQYF
CDR3 DNA: TGCAGTGCTCAAAGGTGGAGTAGCGGGACGCCATATACGCAGTATTTT

V gene: TRBV6-1
D gene: TRBD2
CDR3 length: 15
J gene: TRBJ2-4
clone size: few
CDR3 protein: CASSEGRLAVNIQYF
CDR3 DNA: TGTGCCAGCAGTGAAGGTCGACTAGCAGTAAACATTCAGTACTTC

V gene: TRBV7-2
D gene: .
CDR3 length: 14
J gene: TRBJ2-4
clone size: many
CDR3 protein: CASSIRGGKNIQYF
CDR3 DNA: TGTGCCAGCAGCATAAGGGGTGGCAAAAACATTCAGTACTTC